The count of the clone carrying this T cell receptor (beta chain) is one. The conserved final phenylalanine or tryptophan is absent from the CDR3, which likely points to a read error. These data belong to a study of molecular identifiers for immune sequencing clone quantification. Germline lookup yields CDR1 MNHEY and CDR2 SMNVEV (reference sequence). The CDR3 sequence is 14 residues long. V lost 7 bases and J 6 bases, leaving 16 bases between the germline ends. Preparation of the bulk TCR libraries relied on previously described methods and listed TCR primers. TCRdb itself ran the PCR reads through MiXCR, one entry per CDR3 protein. The table records some 590,000 distinct CDR3 sequences, less than 30% of them present only once.

The specimen was naive CD8+ T cells from blood, with Jurkat cell RNA spiked in. This sample's subset: FACS-sorted CD8+CD4-CCR7+CD45RA+ naive T cells. This clonotype was obtained from a human donor in good health. Some libraries in this study had Jurkat cell RNA spiked in. This sequence joins TRBV27 and TRBJ2-1; TRBD1 might be the D (6 bases). As DNA, the CDR3 is TGTGCCAGCAAGTACGGACAAGGGGGCAATGAGCAGTTCTAC. Translation: CASKYGQGGNEQFY.